The clone carrying this T cell receptor (beta chain) was recorded many times. Its antigen remains unknown. V was pared by 3 bases and J by 6 bases, with 9 bases of the junction left unmatched. This CDR3 has 15 residues. Germline V gene lookup returns CDR1 LNHDA and CDR2 SQIVND (reference sequence). The authors amplified TCR beta CDR3 regions from RNA transcripts. RT-PCR in the first round used HTBI primers; a second-round multiplex PCR followed. A single record per CDR3 protein comes from TCRdb applying MiXCR to the multiplex PCR reads. The sample lists around 1.1 million distinct CDR3 sequences; about 40% were seen once. The source of the sample is a study of Graves' ophthalmopathy and Graves' hyperthyroidism. Across the study: The authors defined stable hyperthyroidism as no ophthalmopathy within 18 months of follow-up. Study-level points and caveats: Most thyroid clonotypes with frequency above 0.001 were detected in blood too.

The rearrangement uses TRBV19 and TRBJ2-7; 9 positions match TRBD2. Sequenced sample: peripheral blood or thyroid tissue (not recorded which). The receptor comes from an adult man with Graves' hyperthyroidism. This chain's CDR3 is CASSIWREGRREQYF. CDR3 coding DNA: TGTGCCAGTAGTATTTGGCGGGAGGGCCGCCGCGAGCAGTACTTC. Using reference TRBV19 and TRBJ2-7 for the parts outside the CDR3, the full variable domain is DGGITQSPKYLFRKEGQNVTLSCEQNLNHDAMYWYRQDPGQGLRLIYYSQIVNDFQKGDIAEGYSVSREKKESFPLTVTSAQKNPTAFYLCASSIWREGRREQYFGPGTRLTVT.